Listed here are 24 T cell receptor beta chains from one sample, sequenced in a study of identical twins. TCRdb analysed the 5' RACE reads with MiXCR anew, one entry per CDR3 protein. The sample holds 690,000 or so distinct CDR3 sequences, 8.5% to 9.5% seen once. In addition, the sample was reused for a study of yellow fever vaccine responses in identical twins.

The source material was PBMCs. The receptor set was obtained from a woman under 30 in good health.

This clonotype was seen many times. V usage is TRBV12-3 or TRBV12-4 and J usage is TRBJ1-2, with D uncertain. This CDR3 is built from 13 residues. Trimming shortened V by 5 bases and J by 3 bases, and 10 bases separated the two germline ends. The CDR3 sequence is CASSHQQYYGYTF. The CDR3 nucleotides read TGTGCCAGCAGTCATCAGCAATACTATGGCTACACCTTC.

The gene calls are TRBV4-2 and TRBJ1-2; D possibly corresponds to TRBD1 (6 bases). This CDR3 contains 17 residues. Germline V lookup: CDR1 LGHNA, CDR2 YNFKEQ. Trimming removed 2 bases from V and 1 base from J, with 17 bases in between. The CDR3, as DNA: TGTGCCAGCAGCCAAATGGGCCAGGGGCCCTTTAACTATGGCTACACCTTC. Translating gives CASSQMGQGPFNYGYTF.

This clonotype was recorded many times. The chain couples TRBV3-1 to TRBJ1-2; the D gene is possibly TRBD1 (5 bases). V was cut by 2 bases and J by 4 bases, with 8 bases left in between. The CDR3 spans 13 residues. Germline CDR1 is LGHDT and CDR2 is YNNKEL (reference sequence). The CDR3: CASSQQGFYGYTF. DNA for the CDR3: TGTGCCAGCAGCCAACAGGGTTTCTATGGCTACACCTTC. The entire variable domain, with the rest obtained from reference TRBV3-1 and TRBJ1-2, is as follows: DTAVSQTPKYLVTQMGNDKSIKCEQNLGHDTMYWYKQDSKKFLKIMFSYNNKELIINETVPNRFSPKSPDKAHLNLHINSLELGDSAVYFCASSQQGFYGYTFGSGTRLTVV.

The chain joins TRBV5-6 to TRBJ2-2, with 7 nucleotides matching TRBD2. Germline CDR1 and CDR2: SGHDT and YYEEEE. The CDR3 runs 16 residues. The junction had 8 bases not matched to a gene; V was cut back by 2 bases and J by 4 bases. CDR3 residues: CASSLLSGGGTGELFF. The CDR3 nucleotides read TGTGCCAGCAGCTTACTGTCGGGAGGTGGCACCGGGGAGCTGTTTTTT.

The chain joins TRBV28 to TRBJ1-5, with 7 bases aligning to TRBD1. V lost 7 bases, J lost 3 bases, and 6 bases stayed unmatched. CDR3 length: 14 amino acids. CDR1 is MDHEN, CDR2 SYDVKM, per germline. CDR3 in amino acids: CASKIQGYNQPQHF. DNA of the CDR3: TGTGCCAGCAAAATACAGGGGTACAATCAGCCCCAGCATTTT.

The chain links TRBV7-9 to TRBJ1-3; 8 nucleotides line up with TRBD1. Germline V gene data show CDR1 as SEHNR and CDR2 as FQNEAQ (reference sequence). The CDR3 length is 16 residues. With V trimmed by 2 bases and J by 5 bases, 8 bases remained unmatched. The DNA of the CDR3 is TGTGCCAGCAGCTTATTAGTCGACAGGGGCAGAAACACCATATATTTT. It specifies CASSLLVDRGRNTIYF.

This clonotype has more than one count but fewer than ten. The chain has TRBV20-1 and TRBJ2-1; D may be TRBD2 (6 bases). The CDR3 runs 15 residues. In germline, CDR1 is DFQATT, CDR2 SNEGSKA (reference sequence). The V and J ends lost 6 bases and 1 base respectively, with 16 bases between them. The CDR3 reads CSATLLGTSYNEQFF. The CDR3 DNA follows: TGCAGTGCGACCCTCTTGGGGACTTCCTACAATGAGCAGTTCTTC.

The chain carries TRBV7-9 and TRBJ2-7; D not resolved. CDR3 length: 12 residues. Trimming removed 2 bases at V and 6 bases at J, with 8 bases between. The germline V gene encodes CDR1 SEHNR and CDR2 FQNEAQ (reference sequence). The CDR3 protein is CASSLSPGEQYF. CDR3 nucleotide sequence: TGTGCCAGCAGCTTATCCCCCGGCGAGCAGTACTTC.

This clonotype has at least ten counts. The chain uses TRBV2 and TRBJ2-7; D gene unclear. V lost 3 bases, J lost 4 bases, and 13 bases lay in between. The CDR3 sequence is 14 residues long. The V gene's germline CDR1 is SNHLY and CDR2 FYNNEI. As DNA, the CDR3 is TGTGCCAGCAGTGAGTTGCCCTCCCAATACGAGCAGTACTTC. This sequence encodes CASSELPSQYEQYF.

The chain has TRBV19 and TRBJ2-3; 10 bases match TRBD2. The germline V gene encodes CDR1 LNHDA and CDR2 SQIVND (reference sequence). The CDR3 covers 15 residues. J gave up 4 bases and V 5 bases, and 6 bases lay outside the gene matches. The DNA for the CDR3 is TGTGCCAGTAGTCCGACTAGCGGGTCACCAGATACGCAGTATTTT. It codes for CASSPTSGSPDTQYF.

This clonotype was recorded a few times. The chain uses TRBV20-1 and TRBJ1-4; 8 bases fit TRBD1. CDR1 is DFQATT and CDR2 is SNEGSKA in the germline V gene (reference sequence). The CDR3 is 14 residues long. The J segment lost 7 bases and the V segment lost 1 base, leaving 5 bases of the junction unmatched. The CDR3 DNA is TGCAGTGCTAGAGGTCGGACAGGGTTTGAAAAACTGTTTTTT. It yields the protein CSARGRTGFEKLFF.

The rearrangement links TRBV2 to TRBJ2-2, with D perhaps matching TRBD1 or TRBD2 (5 bases each). The CDR3 consists of 13 residues. Germline CDR1 SNHLY, CDR2 FYNNEI. V was cut by 2 bases and J by 6 bases, with 7 bases left in between. CDR3 DNA sequence: TGTGCCAGCAGTGAAATGGGGGCCGGGGAGCTGTTTTTT. It encodes CASSEMGAGELFF. Combining the CDR3 with reference TRBV2 and TRBJ2-2 gives the whole variable domain EPEVTQTPSHQVTQMGQEVILRCVPISNHLYFYWYRQILGQKVEFLVSFYNNEISEKSEIFDDQFSVERPDGSNFTLKIRSTKLEDSAMYFCASSEMGAGELFFGEGSRLTVL.

The CDR3 loop reads CASSLGGGARDEKLFF. The CDR3 bases are TGTGCCAGCAGCTTAGGCGGCGGGGCCAGGGATGAAAAACTGTTTTTT. V and J are TRBV7-9 and TRBJ1-4, with a possible D match to TRBD1 (5 bases). The CDR3 is 16 residues long. Germline CDR1 and CDR2: SEHNR and FQNEAQ (reference sequence). V was trimmed by 1 base and J by 6 bases, leaving 15 bases between them.

This clonotype was detected many times. This sequence joins TRBV10-3 and TRBJ2-1; 9 bases are shared with TRBD1. Germline V gene data show CDR1 as ENHRY and CDR2 as SYGVKD. CDR3 length: 15 amino acids. The V and J ends lost 4 bases and 1 base, in that order; junction bases with no gene match: 2. The CDR3 DNA reads as TGTGCCATCAGTGCCGGGACAGGGTCCTACAATGAGCAGTTCTTC. Translation: CAISAGTGSYNEQFF.

This clonotype occurred a few times. The V gene is TRBV30, the J gene TRBJ1-1; 10 bases are shared with TRBD1. In germline, CDR1 is GTSNPN, CDR2 SVGIG (reference sequence). J lost 5 bases, V lost 4 bases, and 7 bases had no gene match. The CDR3 extends over 14 amino acids. CDR3 protein: CAWIHPDRGTEAFF. In DNA, the CDR3 is TGTGCCTGGATCCACCCGGACAGGGGGACTGAAGCTTTCTTT.

This clonotype was picked up many times. The gene calls are TRBV5-1 and TRBJ1-5, with 8 bases lining up with TRBD1. The V gene end was trimmed by 3 bases and the J gene end by 4 bases; junction bases not matched to a gene: 0. The CDR3 runs to 13 residues. CDR1 is SGHRS, CDR2 YFSETQ, per germline. CDR3 DNA sequence: TGCGCCAGCAGCTGGACAGGGAATCAGCCCCAGCATTTT. Amino acids: CASSWTGNQPQHF.

The gene calls are TRBV6-2 or TRBV6-3 and TRBJ2-5; TRBD1 agrees at 7 bases. Trimming cost V 5 bases and J 0 bases; bases outside gene matches: 15. This CDR3 is built from 18 residues. CDR1 is MNHEY, CDR2 SVGEGT, per germline. In nucleotides, the CDR3 is TGTGCCAGCAGTCGACCGCTATTGTCGGGACAGAACCAAGAGACCCAGTACTTC. This encodes CASSRPLLSGQNQETQYF.

This clonotype was picked up many times. The gene calls are TRBV15 and TRBJ2-1; 7 nucleotides align to TRBD1. The CDR3 is made up of 16 amino acids. J gave up 3 bases and V 4 bases, and 9 bases lay outside the gene matches. Germline V CDR1 and CDR2: LNHNV, YYDKDF (reference sequence). In nucleotides, the CDR3 is TGTGCCACCAGCAAAGGCTATGGGACAGTCTACAATGAGCAGTTCTTC. Protein: CATSKGYGTVYNEQFF.

The V and J genes are TRBV4-3 and TRBJ2-7; D is ambiguous. Germline V gene data show CDR1 as LGHNA and CDR2 as YSLEER. Trimming pared 0 bases from V and 5 bases from J, leaving 8 bases between. The CDR3 loop spans 13 amino acids. The CDR3 loop is CASSQDRAHEQYF. The DNA of the CDR3 is TGCGCCAGCAGCCAAGATCGGGCCCACGAGCAGTACTTC.

This rearrangement joins TRBV5-1 to TRBJ1-4; 11 bases are a match to TRBD1. Germline lookup yields CDR1 SGHRS and CDR2 YFSETQ. The CDR3 totals 14 residues. The V segment lost 4 bases and the J segment 7 bases; nucleotides outside the gene matches: 3. The CDR3, as DNA: TGCGCCAGCAGCACGGGACAGGGGGGTGAAAAACTGTTTTTT. As protein: CASSTGQGGEKLFF.

This clonotype was recorded a few times. The chain has TRBV3-1 and TRBJ2-3; the match to TRBD1 covers 8 bases. The CDR3 sequence is 15 residues long. The V gene end was trimmed by 1 base and the J gene end by 7 bases; junction bases not matched to a gene: 7. The germline gives CDR1 LGHDT, CDR2 YNNKEL (reference sequence). In DNA form, the CDR3 reads TGTGCCAGCAGCCAAGGGACAGGGAGGACGAATACGCAGTATTTT. Protein: CASSQGTGRTNTQYF.

The chain couples TRBV20-1 to TRBJ2-5, with 8 positions matching TRBD2. This CDR3 spans 14 amino acids. The germline CDR1 and CDR2 sequences are DFQATT and SNEGSKA (reference sequence). Trimming removed 3 bases from V and 1 base from J; junction bases left unmatched: 4. CDR3 coding DNA: TGCAGTGCTAGGAGCGGGAGTGCCCAAGAGACCCAGTACTTC. Translating it yields CSARSGSAQETQYF.

This clonotype was detected many times. V usage is TRBV5-5 and J usage is TRBJ1-1; D unclear. Looked up from germline, CDR1 is SGHKS and CDR2 is YYEKEE (reference sequence). This CDR3 is built from 14 residues. V lost 1 base to trimming and J lost 5 bases, with 12 bases between them. The CDR3, as DNA: TGTGCCAGCAGCTTGTTGAGTTGGCAGACTGAAGCTTTCTTT. This codes for CASSLLSWQTEAFF.

This chain uses TRBV11-2 with TRBJ2-1; D is tentatively TRBD1 or TRBD2 (6 bases each). Germline V CDR1 and CDR2: SGHAT, FQNNGV. CDR3 length: 16 amino acids. The V end lost 5 bases, the J end lost 7 bases, and 21 bases lay between the germline ends. The CDR3 here is CASSPVRGVPRNEQFF. DNA of the CDR3: TGTGCCAGCAGCCCAGTTAGGGGGGTACCGAGGAATGAGCAGTTCTTC. Full variable domain (remainder filled in from reference TRBV11-2 and TRBJ2-1): EAGVAQSPRYKIIEKRQSVAFWCNPISGHATLYWYQQILGQGPKLLIQFQNNGVVDDSQLPKDRFSAERLKGVDSTLKIQPAKLEDSAVYLCASSPVRGVPRNEQFFGPGTRLTVL.